The source of this T cell receptor beta chain is a study of T-cell memory formation after mild COVID-19. Study at large: Each donor largely had its own TCR clusters.

TCRdb redid the calling of the 5' RACE reads with MiXCR, one entry per CDR3 protein. This sample has around 310,000 distinct CDR3 sequences, with more than 15% found just once. Turning to this clonotype: What it binds is unknown.

CDR1 and CDR2 (germline): LGHDT, YNNKEL (reference sequence). Deletions cut 4 bases from V and 4 bases from J, with 11 bases between. The CDR3 runs 14 residues. Findings and caveats of the study: Clones contracting day 15 to 85 were balanced CD4/CD8; later expanders leaned CD4+. Several responding clones turned up in pre-infection memory, indicating that cross-reactive memory may have taken part. CD8+ contracting clones occupied EMRA, while CD4+ ones occupied mainly CM and EM.

Sequencing was performed on PBMCs or a T cell subset sorted from them (not recorded which). The TCR was taken from a man between 18 and 35 years old who had mild COVID-19 (a few samples of this study predate the infection). Cell type and time point are not known. This chain joins TRBV3-1 and TRBJ1-3; the D is unclear. The CDR3 nucleotides are TGTGCCAGCAGCCTTCGGGAACGAGGAAACACCATATATTTT. Translation gives CASSLRERGNTIYF.